This T cell receptor (beta chain) was sequenced for a study of cytomegalovirus exposure and HLA in healthy donors. Study findings and constraints: The authors listed some 150 TCR beta chains as cytomegalovirus-associated. A cluster of highly shared sequence variants was likely a sequencing artifact.

Primers for the PCR totalled 60 Vbeta and 13 Jbeta. This table comes from immunoSEQ multiplex PCR, and its TCRdb copy is limited to in-frame clones, with some not included. The data contain about 170,000 clones, about 82% of them singletons. Of note for this clone: Antigen unknown.

Trimming removed 0 bases at V and 1 base at J, with 19 bases between. The germline gives CDR1 SGDLS, CDR2 YYNGEE. The CDR3 has 18 residues. J is TRBJ1-1 and V is TRBV9, with D maybe TRBD1 (5 bases). This receptor was obtained from a female donor in good health and CMV-seronegative. The specimen was PBMCs. The CDR3 protein is CASSVADTPGSGNTEAFF. The CDR3 DNA is TGTGCCAGCAGCGTAGCGGATACACCAGGGTCTGGGAACACTGAAGCTTTCTTT.